The rows below give T cell receptor beta chains drawn from one sample of a study of blood T cell repertoires in COVID-19. TCRdb's table, derived via immunoSEQ multiplex PCR, lists solely in-frame clones and lacks some. This repertoire shows fewer than 95,000 clones, 70% to 90% found once; its top ten account for 27%. The sequencing input was peripheral blood. Every receptor here comes from a man in his fifties or sixties with active or convalescent COVID-19. CDR3s include the opening cysteine and the closing phenylalanine or tryptophan. D genes are given only for firm matches. Clone size is stated in some rows and not others, as once, few, many or a class when expanded.

>TRBD2|TRBV5-1|TRBJ2-1|-
TGCGCCAGCAGCTTGGCGGGAGGCAATGAGCAGTTCTTC
CASSLAGGNEQFF
>-|TRBV10-3|TRBJ1-2|-
TGTGCCATCAGTGGCCCAGACAGTTATGGCTACACCTTC
CAISGPDSYGYTF
>-|TRBV7-2|TRBJ2-1|-
TGTGCCAGCAGCTCCTGGCGGGGCGGGGTTAGGGGTGAGCAGTTCTTC
CASSSWRGGVRGEQFF
>TRBD2|TRBV7-2|TRBJ2-3|once
TGTGCCAGCAGCTCCCTACCTAGCGGGGGCGGCACAGATACGCAGTATTTT
CASSSLPSGGGTDTQYF
>-|TRBV19|TRBJ1-1|-
TGTGCCAGTAGTAAGGATGACAGACTGAACACTGAAGCTTTCTTT
CASSKDDRLNTEAFF
>TRBD1|TRBV12-5|TRBJ2-2|-
TGTGCTAGTGGTTTGGCGACAGGGTGGCGGGAGCTGTTTTTT
CASGLATGWRELFF
>TRBD2|TRBV12-3/TRBV12-4|TRBJ2-7|-
TGTGCCAGCAGTTTTGGGGGGGTGGACGAGCAGTACTTC
CASSFGGVDEQYF
>TRBD1|TRBV19|TRBJ1-1|-
TGTGCCAGTACTCCGGGACAGGGGACCACTGAAGCTTTCTTT
CASTPGQGTTEAFF
>-|TRBV6-5|TRBJ2-1|-
TGTGCCAGCACTAGGGGATTCGACAATGAGCAGTTCTTC
CASTRGFDNEQFF
>-|TRBV5-4|TRBJ2-7|-
TGTGCCAGCAGCTTGGCAGGGGACAACTACGAGCAGTACTTC
CASSLAGDNYEQYF
>-|TRBV27|TRBJ1-2|-
TGTGCCAGCAGTCAACGGACACCGAACTATGGCTACACCTTC
CASSQRTPNYGYTF